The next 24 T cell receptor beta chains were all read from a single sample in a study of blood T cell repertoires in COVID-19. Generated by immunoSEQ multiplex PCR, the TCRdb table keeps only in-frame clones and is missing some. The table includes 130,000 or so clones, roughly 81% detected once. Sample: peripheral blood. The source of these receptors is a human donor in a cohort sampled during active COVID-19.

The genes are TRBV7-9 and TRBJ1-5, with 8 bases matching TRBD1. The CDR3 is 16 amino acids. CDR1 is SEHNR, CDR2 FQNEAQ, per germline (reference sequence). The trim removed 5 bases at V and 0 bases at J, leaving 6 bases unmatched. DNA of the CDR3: TGTGCCAGCAGCCAGGGACAGGTGGATAGCAATCAGCCCCAGCATTTT. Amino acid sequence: CASSQGQVDSNQPQHF.

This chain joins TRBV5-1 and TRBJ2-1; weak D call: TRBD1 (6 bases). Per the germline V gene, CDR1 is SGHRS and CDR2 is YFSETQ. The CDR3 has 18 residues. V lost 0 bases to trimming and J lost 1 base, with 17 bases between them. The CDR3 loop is CASSLVYREPSSYNEQFF. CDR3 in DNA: TGCGCCAGCAGCTTGGTTTACAGGGAGCCATCTTCCTACAATGAGCAGTTCTTC.

The CDR3 bases are TGTGCCAGCAGCTTTGCGGGGGGGGGAAATTACAATGAGCAGTTCTTC. Its translation: CASSFAGGGNYNEQFF. J is TRBJ2-1 and V is TRBV13; the match to TRBD2 covers 9 bases. With V trimmed by 3 bases and J by 4 bases, 7 bases remained unmatched. CDR1 PRHDT and CDR2 FYEKMQ come from the germline V gene (reference sequence). The CDR3 contains 16 residues.

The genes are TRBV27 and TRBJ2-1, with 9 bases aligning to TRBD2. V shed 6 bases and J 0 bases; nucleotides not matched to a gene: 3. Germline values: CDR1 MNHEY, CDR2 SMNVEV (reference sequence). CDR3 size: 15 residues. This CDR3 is CASSAGGSSYNEQFF. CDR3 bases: TGTGCCAGCAGCGCGGGGGGGAGCTCCTACAATGAGCAGTTCTTC.

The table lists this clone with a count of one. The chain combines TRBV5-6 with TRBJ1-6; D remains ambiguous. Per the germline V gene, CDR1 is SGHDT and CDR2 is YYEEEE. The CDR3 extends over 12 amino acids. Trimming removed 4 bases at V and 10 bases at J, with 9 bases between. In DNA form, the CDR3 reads TGTGCCAGCAGCCTGAGACTCTCACCCCTCCACTTT. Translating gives CASSLRLSPLHF.

CDR3 in amino acids: CASSLQGSNSPLHF. CDR3 coding DNA: TGCGCCAGCTCCCTACAGGGGTCGAATTCACCCCTCCACTTT. The gene calls are TRBV5-1 and TRBJ1-6, with 7 nucleotides matching TRBD1. The V segment lost 7 bases and the J segment 7 bases; nucleotides outside the gene matches: 8. Germline CDR1 is SGHRS and CDR2 is YFSETQ. CDR3 length equals 14 residues.

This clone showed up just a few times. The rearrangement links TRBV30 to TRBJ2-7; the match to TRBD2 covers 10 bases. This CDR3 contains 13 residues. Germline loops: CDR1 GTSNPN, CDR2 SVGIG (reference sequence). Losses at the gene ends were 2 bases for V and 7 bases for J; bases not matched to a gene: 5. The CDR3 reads CAWSTGLAEEQYF. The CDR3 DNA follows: TGTGCCTGGAGTACAGGACTAGCGGAAGAGCAGTACTTC.

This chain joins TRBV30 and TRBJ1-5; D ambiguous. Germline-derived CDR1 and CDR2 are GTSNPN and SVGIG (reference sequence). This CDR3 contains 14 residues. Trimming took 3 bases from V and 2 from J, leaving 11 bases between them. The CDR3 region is CAWSFFGGNQPQHF. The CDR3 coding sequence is TGTGCCTGGAGCTTCTTCGGGGGCAATCAGCCCCAGCATTTT.

The CDR3, as DNA: TGCGCCAGCAGCCAAGGACACAGGGAGAGTGAAGCTTTCTTT. As protein: CASSQGHRESEAFF. The chain recombines TRBV4-1 with TRBJ1-1; the D gene is possibly TRBD1 (6 bases). Germline CDR1 MGHRA, CDR2 YSYEKL. CDR3 length: 14 amino acids. The ends were cut back, 1 base at V and 7 bases at J, with 13 bases in the middle.

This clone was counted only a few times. The CDR3 here is CASSSRRGSNQPQHF. The DNA for the CDR3 is TGTGCCAGCAGTTCTCGGCGGGGTAGCAATCAGCCCCAGCATTTT. The rearrangement uses TRBV28 and TRBJ1-5; no definite D call. The CDR3 length is 15 residues. V was shortened by 4 bases and J by 0 bases, with 10 bases between the two germline ends. In germline, CDR1 is MDHEN, CDR2 SYDVKM. Variable domain in full (rest from reference TRBV28 and TRBJ1-5): DVKVTQSSRYLVKRTGEKVFLECVQDMDHENMFWYRQDPGLGLRLIYFSYDVKMKEKGDIPEGYSVSREKKERFSLILESASTNQTSMYLCASSSRRGSNQPQHFGDGTRLSIL.

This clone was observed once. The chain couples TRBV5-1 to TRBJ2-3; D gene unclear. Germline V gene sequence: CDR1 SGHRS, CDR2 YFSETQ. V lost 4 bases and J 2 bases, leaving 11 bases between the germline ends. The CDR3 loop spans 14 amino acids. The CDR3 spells CASSPLTSTDTQYF. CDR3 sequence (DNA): TGCGCCAGCAGCCCCTTGACTTCCACAGATACGCAGTATTTT.

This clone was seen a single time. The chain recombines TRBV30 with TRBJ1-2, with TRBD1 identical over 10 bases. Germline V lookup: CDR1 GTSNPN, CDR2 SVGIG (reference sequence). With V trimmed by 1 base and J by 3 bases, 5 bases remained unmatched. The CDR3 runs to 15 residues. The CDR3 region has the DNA TGTGCCTGGAGTGGAAGGGACAGGGGACACTATGGCTACACCTTC. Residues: CAWSGRDRGHYGYTF.

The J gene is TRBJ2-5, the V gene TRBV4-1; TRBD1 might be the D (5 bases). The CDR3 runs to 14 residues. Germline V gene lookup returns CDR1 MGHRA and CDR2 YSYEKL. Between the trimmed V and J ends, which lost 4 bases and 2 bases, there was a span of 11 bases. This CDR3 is CASSLRSGQETQYF. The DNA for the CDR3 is TGCGCCAGCAGCCTCAGATCAGGGCAAGAGACCCAGTACTTC.

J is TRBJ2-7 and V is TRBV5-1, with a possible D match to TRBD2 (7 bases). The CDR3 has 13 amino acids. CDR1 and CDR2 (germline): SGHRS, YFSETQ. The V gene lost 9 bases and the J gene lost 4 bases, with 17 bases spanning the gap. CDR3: CATSAGAGYEQYF. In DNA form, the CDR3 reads TGCGCCACTTCGGCGGGGGCCGGGTACGAGCAGTACTTC.

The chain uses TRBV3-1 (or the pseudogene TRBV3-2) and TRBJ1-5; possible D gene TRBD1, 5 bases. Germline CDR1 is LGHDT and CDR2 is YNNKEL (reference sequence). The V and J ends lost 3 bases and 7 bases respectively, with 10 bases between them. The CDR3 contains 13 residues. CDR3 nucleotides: TGTGCCAGCAGCCAGACTCGGGGGCAGCCCCAGCATTTT. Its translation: CASSQTRGQPQHF.

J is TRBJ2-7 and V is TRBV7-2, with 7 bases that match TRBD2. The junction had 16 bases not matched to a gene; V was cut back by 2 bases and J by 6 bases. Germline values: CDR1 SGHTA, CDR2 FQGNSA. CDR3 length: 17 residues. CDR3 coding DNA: TGTGCCAGCAGCTTACGGCTAGCGGACCACTGGGCCTCCGAGCAGTACTTC. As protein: CASSLRLADHWASEQYF.

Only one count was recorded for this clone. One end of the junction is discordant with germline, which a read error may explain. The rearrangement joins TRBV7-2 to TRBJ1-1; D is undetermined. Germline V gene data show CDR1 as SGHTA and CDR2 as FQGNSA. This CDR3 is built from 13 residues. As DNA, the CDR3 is TGTGCCAGCAGCCTAGCGGCTAGAACTGAAGCTTTCTTT. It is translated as CASSLAARTEAFF.

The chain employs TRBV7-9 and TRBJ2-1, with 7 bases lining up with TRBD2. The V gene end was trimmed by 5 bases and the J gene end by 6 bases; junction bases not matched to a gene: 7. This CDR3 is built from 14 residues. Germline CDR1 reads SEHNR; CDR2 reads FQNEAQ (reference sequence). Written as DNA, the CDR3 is TGTGCCAGCAGCCCTGGGGGGGGGTTCAATGAGCAGTTCTTC. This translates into CASSPGGGFNEQFF.

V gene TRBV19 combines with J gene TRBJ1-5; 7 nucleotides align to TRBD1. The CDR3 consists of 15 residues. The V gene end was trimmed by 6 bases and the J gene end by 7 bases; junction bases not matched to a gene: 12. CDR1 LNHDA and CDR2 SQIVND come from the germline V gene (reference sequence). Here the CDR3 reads CASSPRDRAGQPQHF. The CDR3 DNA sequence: TGTGCCAGTAGCCCCCGCGACAGGGCGGGCCAGCCCCAGCATTTT.

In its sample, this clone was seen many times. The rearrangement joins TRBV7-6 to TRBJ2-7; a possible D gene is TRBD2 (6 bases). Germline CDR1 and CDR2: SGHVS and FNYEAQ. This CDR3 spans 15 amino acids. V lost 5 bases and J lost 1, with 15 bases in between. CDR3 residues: CASSLESGGSYEQYF. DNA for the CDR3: TGTGCCAGCAGCCTAGAGAGTGGGGGGTCCTACGAGCAGTACTTC. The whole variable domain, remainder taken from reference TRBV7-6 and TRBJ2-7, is GAGVSQSPRYKVTKRGQDVALRCDPISGHVSLYWYRQALGQGPEFLTYFNYEAQQDKSGLPNDRFSAERPEGSISTLTIQRTEQRDSAMYRCASSLESGGSYEQYFGPGTRLTVT.

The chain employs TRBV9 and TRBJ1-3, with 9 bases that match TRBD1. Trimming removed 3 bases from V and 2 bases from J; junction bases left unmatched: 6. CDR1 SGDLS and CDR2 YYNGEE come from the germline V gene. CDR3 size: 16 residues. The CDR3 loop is CASSEGQGLPGNTIYF. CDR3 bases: TGTGCCAGCAGCGAGGGACAGGGTCTGCCTGGAAACACCATATATTTT.

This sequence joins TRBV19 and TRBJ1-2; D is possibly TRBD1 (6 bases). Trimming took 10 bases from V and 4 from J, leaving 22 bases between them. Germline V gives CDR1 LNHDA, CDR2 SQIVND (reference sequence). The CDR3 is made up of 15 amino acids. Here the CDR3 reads CATSPLTDSPYGYTF. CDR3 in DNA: TGTGCCACTTCCCCTCTAACGGACAGCCCCTATGGCTACACCTTC. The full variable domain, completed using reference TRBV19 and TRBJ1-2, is DGGITQSPKYLFRKEGQNVTLSCEQNLNHDAMYWYRQDPGQGLRLIYYSQIVNDFQKGDIAEGYSVSREKKESFPLTVTSAQKNPTAFYLCATSPLTDSPYGYTFGSGTRLTVV.

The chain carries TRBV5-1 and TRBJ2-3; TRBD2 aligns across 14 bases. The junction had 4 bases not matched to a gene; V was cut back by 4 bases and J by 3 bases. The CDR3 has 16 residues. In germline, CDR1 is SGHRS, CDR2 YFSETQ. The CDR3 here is CASSPRTSGGTDTQYF. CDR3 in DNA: TGCGCCAGCAGCCCCCGGACTAGCGGGGGGACAGATACGCAGTATTTT.

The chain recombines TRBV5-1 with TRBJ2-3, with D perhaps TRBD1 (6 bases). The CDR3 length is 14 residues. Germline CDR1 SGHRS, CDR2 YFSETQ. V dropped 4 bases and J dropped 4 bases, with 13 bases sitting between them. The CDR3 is CASSMDSSSDTQYF. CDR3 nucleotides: TGCGCCAGCAGCATGGACAGCAGTTCAGATACGCAGTATTTT. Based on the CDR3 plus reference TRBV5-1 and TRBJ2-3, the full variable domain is KAGVTQTPRYLIKTRGQQVTLSCSPISGHRSVSWYQQTPGQGLQFLFEYFSETQRNKGNFPGRFSGRQFSNSRSEMNVSTLELGDSALYLCASSMDSSSDTQYFGPGTRLTVL.